Sequencing of this T cell receptor beta chain was carried out in a study of T cell changes during pregnancy in multiple sclerosis. Libraries were prepared by immunoSEQ multiplex PCR; TCRdb keeps only in-frame clonotypes and omits some of them. The table lists around 100,000 clones, around 93% of them singletons. The CDR3 covers 16 residues. Trimming cost V 4 bases and J 5 bases; bases outside gene matches: 7. CDR1 and CDR2 (germline): SGHTA, FQGTGA. This sequence originates from a female donor with multiple sclerosis, enrolled in a pregnancy study. The specimen comprised peripheral blood, sampled before pregnancy. The V call is TRBV7-3, the J call TRBJ2-3; 12 bases line up with TRBD2. The CDR3 loop reads CASSYGLAGTGDTQYF. CDR3 DNA sequence: TGTGCCAGCAGCTACGGACTAGCGGGGACGGGAGATACGCAGTATTTT.